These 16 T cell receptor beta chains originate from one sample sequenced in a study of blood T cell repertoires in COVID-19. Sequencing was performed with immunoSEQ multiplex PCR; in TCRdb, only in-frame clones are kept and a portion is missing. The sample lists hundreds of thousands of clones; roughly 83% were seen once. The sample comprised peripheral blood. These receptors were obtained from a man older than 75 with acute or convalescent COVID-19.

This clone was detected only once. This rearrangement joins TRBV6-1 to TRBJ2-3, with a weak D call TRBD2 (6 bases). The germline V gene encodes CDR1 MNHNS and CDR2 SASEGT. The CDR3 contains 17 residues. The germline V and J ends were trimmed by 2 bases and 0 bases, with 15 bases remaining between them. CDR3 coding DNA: TGTGCCAGCAGTGAACCGGGACGGGGGTTGAGCACAGATACGCAGTATTTT. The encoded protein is CASSEPGRGLSTDTQYF.

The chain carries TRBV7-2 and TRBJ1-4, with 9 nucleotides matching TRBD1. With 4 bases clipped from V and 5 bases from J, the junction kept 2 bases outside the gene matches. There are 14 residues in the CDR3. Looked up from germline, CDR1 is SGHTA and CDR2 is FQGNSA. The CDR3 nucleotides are TGTGCCAGCAGCTCCGGACAGGGGAATGAAAAACTGTTTTTT. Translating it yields CASSSGQGNEKLFF. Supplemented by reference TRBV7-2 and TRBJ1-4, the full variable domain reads GAGVSQSPSNKVTEKGKDVELRCDPISGHTALYWYRQSLGQGLEFLIYFQGNSAPDKSGLPSDRFSAERTGGSVSTLTIQRTQQEDSAVYLCASSSGQGNEKLFFGSGTQLSVL.

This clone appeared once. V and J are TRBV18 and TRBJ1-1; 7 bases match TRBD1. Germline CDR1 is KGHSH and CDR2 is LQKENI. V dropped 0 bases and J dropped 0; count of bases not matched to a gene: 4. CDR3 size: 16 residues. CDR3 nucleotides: TGTGCCAGCTCACCACCGGGACAGACGATGAACACTGAAGCTTTCTTT. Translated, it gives CASSPPGQTMNTEAFF.

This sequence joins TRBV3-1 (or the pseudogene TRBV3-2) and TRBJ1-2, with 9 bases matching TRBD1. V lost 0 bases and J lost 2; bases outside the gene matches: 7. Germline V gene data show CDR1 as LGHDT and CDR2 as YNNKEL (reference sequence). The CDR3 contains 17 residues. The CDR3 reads CASSQEDRGFRNYGYTF. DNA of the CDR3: TGTGCCAGCAGCCAAGAGGACAGGGGATTTAGGAACTATGGCTACACCTTC.

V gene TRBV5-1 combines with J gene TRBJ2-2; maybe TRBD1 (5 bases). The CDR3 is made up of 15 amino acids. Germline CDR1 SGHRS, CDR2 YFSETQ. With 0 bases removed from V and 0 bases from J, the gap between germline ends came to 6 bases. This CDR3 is CASSLEQANTGELFF. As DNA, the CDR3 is TGCGCCAGCAGCTTGGAACAGGCGAACACCGGGGAGCTGTTTTTT.

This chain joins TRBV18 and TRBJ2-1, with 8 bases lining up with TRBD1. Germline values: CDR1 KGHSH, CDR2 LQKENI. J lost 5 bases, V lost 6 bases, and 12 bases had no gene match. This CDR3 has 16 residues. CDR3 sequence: CASSPVRHRGDNEQFF. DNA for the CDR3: TGTGCCAGCTCTCCCGTCCGACACAGGGGGGACAATGAGCAGTTCTTC.

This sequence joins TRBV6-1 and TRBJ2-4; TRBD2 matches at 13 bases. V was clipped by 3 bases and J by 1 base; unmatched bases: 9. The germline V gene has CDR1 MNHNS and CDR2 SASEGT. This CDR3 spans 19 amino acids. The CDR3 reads CASSEGGLAGSGAKNIQYF. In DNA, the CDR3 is TGTGCCAGCAGTGAGGGGGGACTAGCGGGGTCCGGGGCCAAAAACATTCAGTACTTC.

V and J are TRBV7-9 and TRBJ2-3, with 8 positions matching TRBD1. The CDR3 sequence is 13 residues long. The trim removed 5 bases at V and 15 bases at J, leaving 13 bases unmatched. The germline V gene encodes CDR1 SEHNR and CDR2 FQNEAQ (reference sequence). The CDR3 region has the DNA TGTGCCAGCAGCCACCTGACAGGGGAAGGCGCCTATTTT. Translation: CASSHLTGEGAYF.

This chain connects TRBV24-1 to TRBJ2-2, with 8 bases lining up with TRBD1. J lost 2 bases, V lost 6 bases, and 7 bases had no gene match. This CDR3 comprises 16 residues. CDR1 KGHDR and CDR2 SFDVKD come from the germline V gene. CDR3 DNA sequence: TGTGCCACCAGTTCATCCAGGGGGCGAAACACCGGGGAGCTGTTTTTT. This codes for CATSSSRGRNTGELFF.

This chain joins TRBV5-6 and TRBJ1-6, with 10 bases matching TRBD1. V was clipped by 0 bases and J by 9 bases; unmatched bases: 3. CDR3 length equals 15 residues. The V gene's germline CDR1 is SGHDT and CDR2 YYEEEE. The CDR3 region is CASSLGWTGGSPLHF. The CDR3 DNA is TGTGCCAGCAGCTTGGGGTGGACAGGGGGTTCACCCCTCCACTTT. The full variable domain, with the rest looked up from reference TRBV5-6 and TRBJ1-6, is DAGVTQSPTHLIKTRGQQVTLRCSPKSGHDTVSWYQQALGQGPQFIFQYYEEEERQRGNFPDRFSGHQFPNYSSELNVNALLLGDSALYLCASSLGWTGGSPLHFGNGTRLTVT.

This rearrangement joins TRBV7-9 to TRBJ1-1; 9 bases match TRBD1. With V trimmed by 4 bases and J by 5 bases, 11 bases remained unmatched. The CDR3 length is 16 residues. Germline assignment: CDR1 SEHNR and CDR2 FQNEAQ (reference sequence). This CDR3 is CASSSVVGQGFTEAFF. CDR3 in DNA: TGTGCCAGCAGCTCGGTGGTGGGACAGGGATTTACTGAAGCTTTCTTT.

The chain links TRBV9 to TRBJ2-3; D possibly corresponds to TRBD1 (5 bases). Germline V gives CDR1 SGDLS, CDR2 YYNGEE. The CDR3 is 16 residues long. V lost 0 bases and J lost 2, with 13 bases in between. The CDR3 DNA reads TGTGCCAGCAGCGTAGGGGAAGGGGCTTTCACAGATACGCAGTATTTT. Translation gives CASSVGEGAFTDTQYF.

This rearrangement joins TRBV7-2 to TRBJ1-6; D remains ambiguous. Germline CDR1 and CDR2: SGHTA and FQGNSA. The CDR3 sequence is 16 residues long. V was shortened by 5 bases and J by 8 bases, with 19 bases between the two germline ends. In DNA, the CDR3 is TGTGCCAGCAGCCCGACCAGCGGGGTGATCGATTCACCCCTCCACTTT. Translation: CASSPTSGVIDSPLHF.

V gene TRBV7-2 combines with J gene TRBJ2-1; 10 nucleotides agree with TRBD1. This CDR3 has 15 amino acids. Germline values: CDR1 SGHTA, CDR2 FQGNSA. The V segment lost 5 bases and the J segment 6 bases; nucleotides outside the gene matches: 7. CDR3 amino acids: CASSPRTGGLNEQFF. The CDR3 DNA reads TGTGCCAGCAGCCCAAGGACAGGGGGTCTCAATGAGCAGTTCTTC.

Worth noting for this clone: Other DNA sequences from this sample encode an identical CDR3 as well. Here the CDR3 DNA reads TGTGCCAGCAGTCCGAGGCGGAACACTGAAGCTTTCTTT. This gives the protein CASSPRRNTEAFF. This chain uses TRBV28 with TRBJ1-1; D gene ambiguous. The germline CDR1 and CDR2 sequences are MDHEN and SYDVKM. This CDR3 has 13 residues. The V gene lost 5 bases and the J gene lost 1 base, with 8 bases spanning the gap.

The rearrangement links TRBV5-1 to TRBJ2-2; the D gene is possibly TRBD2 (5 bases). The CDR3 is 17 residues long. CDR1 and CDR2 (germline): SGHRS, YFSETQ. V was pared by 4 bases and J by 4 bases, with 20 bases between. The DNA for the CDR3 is TGCGCCAGCAGCCCTAAGTACGGCCTGGGAGTCACCGGGGAGCTGTTTTTT. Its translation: CASSPKYGLGVTGELFF.